What follows are 2 T cell receptor beta chains derived from one specimen sequenced in a study of blood T cell repertoires in COVID-19. Clones were read by immunoSEQ multiplex PCR, and TCRdb kept only the in-frame ones, dropping some. The table includes 300,000 to 500,000 clones, roughly 90% detected once. Material: PBMCs or T cells enriched from blood (not recorded which). These receptors came from a woman younger than 45 with acute COVID-19.

The chain couples TRBV5-8 to TRBJ1-3; the match to TRBD1 covers 7 bases. Germline V gene data show CDR1 as SGHTS and CDR2 as YDEGEE. V lost 4 bases and J lost 4; bases outside the gene matches: 8. CDR3 size: 15 residues. CDR3 in DNA: TGTGCCAGCAGCCCGACAGGGTCATACGGAAACACCATATATTTT. It is translated as CASSPTGSYGNTIYF.

This clone was detected only once. The CDR3 sequence: CASSLRSFSNQPQHF. CDR3 bases: TGTGCCAGCAGTCTACGTTCCTTTAGCAATCAGCCCCAGCATTTT. V gene TRBV6-2 or TRBV6-3 combines with J gene TRBJ1-5; unclear D gene. CDR3 size: 15 residues. In germline, CDR1 is MNHEY, CDR2 SVGEGT. The ends were cut back, 5 bases at V and 0 bases at J, with 11 bases in the middle.